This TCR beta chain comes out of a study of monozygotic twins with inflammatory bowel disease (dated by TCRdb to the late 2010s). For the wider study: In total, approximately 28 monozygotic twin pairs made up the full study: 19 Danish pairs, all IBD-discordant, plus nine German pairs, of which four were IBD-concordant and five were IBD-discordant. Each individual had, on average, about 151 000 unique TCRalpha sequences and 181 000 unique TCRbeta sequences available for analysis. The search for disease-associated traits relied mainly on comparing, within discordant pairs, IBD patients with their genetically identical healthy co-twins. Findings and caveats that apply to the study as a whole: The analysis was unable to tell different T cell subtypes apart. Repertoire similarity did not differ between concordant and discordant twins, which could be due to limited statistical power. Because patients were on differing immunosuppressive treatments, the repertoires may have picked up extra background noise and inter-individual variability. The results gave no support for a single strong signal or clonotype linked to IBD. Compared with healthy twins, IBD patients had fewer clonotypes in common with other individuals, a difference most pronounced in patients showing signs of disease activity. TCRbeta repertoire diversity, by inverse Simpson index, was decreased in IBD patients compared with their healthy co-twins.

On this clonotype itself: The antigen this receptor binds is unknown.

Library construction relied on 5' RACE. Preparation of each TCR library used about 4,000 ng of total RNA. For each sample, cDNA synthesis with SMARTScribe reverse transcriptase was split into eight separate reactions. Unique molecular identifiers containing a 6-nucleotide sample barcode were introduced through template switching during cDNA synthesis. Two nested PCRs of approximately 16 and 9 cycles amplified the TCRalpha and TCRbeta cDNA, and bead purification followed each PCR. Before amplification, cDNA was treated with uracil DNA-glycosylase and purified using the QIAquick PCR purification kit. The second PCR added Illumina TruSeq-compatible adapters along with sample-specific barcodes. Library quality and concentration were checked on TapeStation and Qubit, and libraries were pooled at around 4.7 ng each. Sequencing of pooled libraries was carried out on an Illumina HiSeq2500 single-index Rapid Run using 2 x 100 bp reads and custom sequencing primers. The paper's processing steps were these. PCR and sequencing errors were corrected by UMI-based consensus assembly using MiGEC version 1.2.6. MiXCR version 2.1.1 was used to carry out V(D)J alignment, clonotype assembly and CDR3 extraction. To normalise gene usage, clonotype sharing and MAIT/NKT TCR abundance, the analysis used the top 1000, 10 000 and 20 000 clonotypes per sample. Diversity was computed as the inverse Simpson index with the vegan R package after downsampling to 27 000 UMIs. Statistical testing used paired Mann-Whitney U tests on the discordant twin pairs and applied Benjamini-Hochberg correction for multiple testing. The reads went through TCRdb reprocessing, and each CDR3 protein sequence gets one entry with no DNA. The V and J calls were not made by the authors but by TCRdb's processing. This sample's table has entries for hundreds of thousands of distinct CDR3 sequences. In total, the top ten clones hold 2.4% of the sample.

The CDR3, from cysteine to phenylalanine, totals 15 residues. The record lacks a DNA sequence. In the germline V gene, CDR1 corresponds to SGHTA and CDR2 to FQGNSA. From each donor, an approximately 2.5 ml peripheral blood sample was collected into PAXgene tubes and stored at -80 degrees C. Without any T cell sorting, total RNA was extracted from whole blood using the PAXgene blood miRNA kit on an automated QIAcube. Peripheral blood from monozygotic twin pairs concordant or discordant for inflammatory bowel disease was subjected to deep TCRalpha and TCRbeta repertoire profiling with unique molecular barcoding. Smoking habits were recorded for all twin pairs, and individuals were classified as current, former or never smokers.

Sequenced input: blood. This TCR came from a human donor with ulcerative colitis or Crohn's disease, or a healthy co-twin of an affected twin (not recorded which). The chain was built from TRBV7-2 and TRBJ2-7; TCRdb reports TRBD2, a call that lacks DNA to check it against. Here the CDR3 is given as CASSLGPLGSPEQYF.